This T cell receptor (beta chain) comes out of a study of cytomegalovirus exposure and HLA in healthy donors. Study-wide results and caveats: Researchers reported in a later analysis that common viral pathogens appeared linked to several top clusters. Sequencing likely caused a cluster of highly shared sequence variants.

The CDR3 covers 14 residues. The germline V gene encodes CDR1 LNHNV and CDR2 YYDKDF (reference sequence). This clone has only one observation. Its antigen is not identified. Primers: 60 Vbeta forward and 13 Jbeta reverse. TCRdb keeps only in-frame clones here, not all; method: immunoSEQ multiplex PCR. The profile covers more than 150,000 clones, with 80% to 85% appearing a single time and 0.25% to 0.3% taken by the ten largest. The sample consisted of PBMCs. The sequence derives from a boy aged 10-17 years in good health and CMV-seronegative. This chain links TRBV15 with TRBJ2-5, with 7 bases identical to TRBD2. The J call could be wrong; TRBJ2-7 is a better fit for the DNA end. The CDR3 nucleotides are TGTGCCACCAGCAGAAACGGGGAGGGATACGAGCAGTACTTC. It encodes CATSRNGEGYEQYF.